This entry describes one TCR beta chain. Its antigen target is currently unknown. Nothing much larger sits one base from this clone, and base qualities are not available. This sample is drawn from a study of T cell responses to AZD1222 COVID-19 vaccine (dated by TCRdb to the early 2020s). With regard to the full study: AZD1222 recipients given second doses at about 4 weeks or at about 12 weeks were pooled, since spike-specific TCR depth and breadth were not found to differ between the two schedules. TCR sequencing covered more than 230 trial participants: approximately 200 given two doses of AZD1222 and around 26 given two doses of MenACWY control vaccine. Trial participants were enrolled by age into 18-55, 56-69 and 70-plus year subgroups, with approximately 150, 28 and 58 TCR-sequenced participants respectively. Points the paper makes about the study in general: Epitopes outside the regions mutated in the B.1.351 and B.1.1.7 variants were reportedly recognized by nearly half of the unique spike-specific TCRs. Participants were mostly white British, with more females than males. The authors suggested clonal diversity may have been underestimated. Conclusions about previously exposed vaccinees were limited because only a handful of AZD1222 recipients were SARS-CoV-2 seropositive at baseline. Because no day 14 peak-response samples were available, repertoires were characterized only after the peak T cell response. After two AZD1222 doses, spike-specific TCR breadth and depth were significantly higher than at day 0 and than in MenACWY recipients. CD4 TCRs associated with the vaccine covered the entire spike protein, and the dominant responses were in regions 160-218 and 743-854. In the small 56-69-year group, the increase in depth fell short of significance, most likely because of low power.

The time point label, as the study defines it: baseline before first vaccination. Samples from vaccinated people were obtained from the UK trials COV001 and COV002, which included a single-blind randomized controlled phase 2/3 trial of AZD1222 (ChAdOx1 nCoV-19) in healthy adults. For TCRbeta chain sequencing, PBMC samples were collected from trial participants at day 0 and at day 28 after the second dose. The CDR3 regions of human TCRbeta chains were analyzed by immunosequencing. In the paper's pipeline: Repertoire TCRs were checked for matches against a reference library of SARS-CoV-2-specific TCRs that had been generated using the MIRA antigen-specificity platform. Breadth was defined as the fraction of unique TCRs that were SARS-CoV-2-associated, and depth was defined as the fraction of total T cells that were SARS-CoV-2-associated. Using the MIRA data, each spike-specific TCR was assigned both to the spike region to which the TCR was reactive and to a CD4 or CD8 class. Log10-transformed breadth and depth values were compared by one-way ANOVA with Sidak's multiple comparisons tests. Held by TCRdb, this immuneACCESS table contains in-frame sequences only and omits some clones. Under half of the omission traces to an unresolved V gene where checked; the cause of the rest is unknown. V, J and clone size derive from that table, while D and trimming were established from the DNA sequence. The sample table contains about 130,000 clones; only one count was recorded for 89% of them. Jointly, the top ten make up approximately 6.8% of the sample.

Sequences KGHSH (CDR1) and LQKENI (CDR2) are obtained from the germline V gene. Trimming leaves V shorter by 0 bases and J shorter by 0 bases, with the junction holding 5 bases beyond the gene matches. From cysteine to phenylalanine, the CDR3 is 17 amino acids long. The read is trimmed to its CDR3 DNA, 51 bases read in frame from base 1. This sample comprised peripheral blood, obtained on day 0 of AZD1222 vaccination. The receptor was derived from an adult in good health. The rearranged chain carries TRBV18 and TRBJ1-3, and 7 junction bases match TRBD1. The CDR3 protein is CASSPPSGTASGNTIYF. The bases read TGTGCCAGCTCACCACCGTCCGGGACAGCCTCTGGAAACACCATATATTTT. The entire variable domain, with the stretches around the CDR3 drawn from the reference TRBV18 and TRBJ1-3 proteins, is NAGVMQNPRHLVRRRGQEARLRCSPMKGHSHVYWYRQLPEEGLKFMVYLQKENIIDESGMPKERFSAEFPKEGPSILRIQQVVRGDSAAYFCASSPPSGTASGNTIYFGEGSWLTVV.